Listed below are T cell receptor beta chains from one sample, sequenced in a study of cytomegalovirus exposure and HLA in healthy donors. Only in-frame clones appear in the TCRdb table, and some are missing; sequencing was by immunoSEQ multiplex PCR. The table includes 110,000 or so clones, approximately 86% detected once. Sequencing was done on a sample of PBMCs. The receptors come from a woman between 18 and 29 years old in good health and CMV-seropositive. The conserved cysteine and the conserved F or W are not part of the CDR3 here.

TRBV6-4,TRBJ2-3,ASSVAGGTDTQY
TRBV2,TRBJ2-7,ASSVVGGRYEQY
TRBV7-6,TRBJ1-5,ASSLGRGDQPQH
TRBV14,TRBJ2-7,ASSGASYSYEQY
TRBV27,TRBJ2-7,ASSSTSGIYEQY
TRBV7-6,TRBJ2-5,ASSLTESETQY
TRBV2,TRBJ1-2,ASLQEGVVANYGYT
TRBV29-1,TRBJ1-1,SVEGAGDTEAF
TRBV19,TRBJ2-1,ASSARDSYNEQF
TRBV2,TRBJ1-5,ASTRTGPNQPQH
TRBV5-6,TRBJ2-7,ASSPSPGGDRTYEQY
TRBV12-5,TRBJ1-2,ASGSQPTGGNYGYT
TRBV5-1,TRBJ1-2,ASSLRTGDGYT
TRBV28,TRBJ2-7,ASSFPPGQGARVEY